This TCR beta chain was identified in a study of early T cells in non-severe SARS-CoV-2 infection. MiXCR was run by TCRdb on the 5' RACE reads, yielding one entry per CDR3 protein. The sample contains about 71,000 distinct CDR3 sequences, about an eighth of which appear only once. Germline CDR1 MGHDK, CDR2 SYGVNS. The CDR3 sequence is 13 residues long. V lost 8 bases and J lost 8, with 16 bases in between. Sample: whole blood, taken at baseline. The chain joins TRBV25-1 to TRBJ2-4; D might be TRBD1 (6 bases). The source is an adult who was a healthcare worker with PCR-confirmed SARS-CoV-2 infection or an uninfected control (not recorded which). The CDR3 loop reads CASRGGHGDIQYF. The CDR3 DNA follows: TGTGCCAGCCGAGGGGGACATGGGGACATTCAGTACTTC. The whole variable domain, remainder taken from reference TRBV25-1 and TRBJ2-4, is EADIYQTPRYLVIGTGKKITLECSQTMGHDKMYWYQQDPGMELHLIHYSYGVNSTEKGDLSSESTVSRIRTEHFPLTLESARPSHTSQYLCASRGGHGDIQYFGAGTRLSVL.